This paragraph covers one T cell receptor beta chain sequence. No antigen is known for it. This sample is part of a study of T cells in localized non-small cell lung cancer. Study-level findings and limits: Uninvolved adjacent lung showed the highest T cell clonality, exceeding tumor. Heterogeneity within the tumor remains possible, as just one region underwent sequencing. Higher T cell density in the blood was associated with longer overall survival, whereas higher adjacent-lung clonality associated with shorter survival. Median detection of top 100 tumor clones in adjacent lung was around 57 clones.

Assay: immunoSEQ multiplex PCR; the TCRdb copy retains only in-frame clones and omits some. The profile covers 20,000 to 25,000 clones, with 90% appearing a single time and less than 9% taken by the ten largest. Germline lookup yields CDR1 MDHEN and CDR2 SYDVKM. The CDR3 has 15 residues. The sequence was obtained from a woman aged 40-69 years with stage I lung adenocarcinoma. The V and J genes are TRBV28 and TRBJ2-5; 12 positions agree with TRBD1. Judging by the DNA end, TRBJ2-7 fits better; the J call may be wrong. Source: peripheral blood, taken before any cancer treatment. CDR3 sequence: CASSFYRDRGHEQYF. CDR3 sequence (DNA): TGTGCCAGCAGTTTTTATAGGGACAGGGGGCACGAGCAGTACTTC.